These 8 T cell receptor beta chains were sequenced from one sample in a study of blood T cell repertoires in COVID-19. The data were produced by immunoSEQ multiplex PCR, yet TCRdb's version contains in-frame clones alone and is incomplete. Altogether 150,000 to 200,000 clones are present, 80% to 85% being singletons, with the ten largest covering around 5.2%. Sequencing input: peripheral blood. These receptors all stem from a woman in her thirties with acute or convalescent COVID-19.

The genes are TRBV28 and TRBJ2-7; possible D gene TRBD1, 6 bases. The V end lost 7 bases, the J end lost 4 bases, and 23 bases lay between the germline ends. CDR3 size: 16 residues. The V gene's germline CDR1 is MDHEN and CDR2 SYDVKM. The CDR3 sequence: CASKPGGMVGGYEQYF. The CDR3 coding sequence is TGTGCCAGCAAACCTGGGGGTATGGTAGGGGGTTACGAGCAGTACTTC.

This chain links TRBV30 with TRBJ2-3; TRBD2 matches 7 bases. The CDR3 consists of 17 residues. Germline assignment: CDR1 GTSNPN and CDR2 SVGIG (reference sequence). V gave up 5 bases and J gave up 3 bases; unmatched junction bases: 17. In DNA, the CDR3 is TGTGCCTGGGGTCCGGAGGGAGGGATATCGGGTACAGATACGCAGTATTTT. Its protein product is CAWGPEGGISGTDTQYF. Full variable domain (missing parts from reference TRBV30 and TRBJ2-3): SQTIHQWPATLVQPVGSPLSLECTVEGTSNPNLYWYRQAAGRGLQLLFYSVGIGQISSEVPQNLSASRPQDRQFILSSKKLLLSDSGFYLCAWGPEGGISGTDTQYFGPGTRLTVL.

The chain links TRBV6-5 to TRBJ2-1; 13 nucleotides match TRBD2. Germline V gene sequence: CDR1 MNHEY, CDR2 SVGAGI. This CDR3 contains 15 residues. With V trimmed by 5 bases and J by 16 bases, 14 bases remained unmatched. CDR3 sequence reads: CASSKTSGRQGRVFF. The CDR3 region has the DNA TGTGCCAGCAGTAAGACTAGCGGGAGGCAAGGTAGAGTTTTCTTC.

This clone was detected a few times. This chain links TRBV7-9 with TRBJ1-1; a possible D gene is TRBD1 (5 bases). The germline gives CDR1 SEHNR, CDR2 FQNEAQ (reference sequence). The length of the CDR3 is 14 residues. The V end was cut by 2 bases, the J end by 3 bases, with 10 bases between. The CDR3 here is CASSLQGTYTEAFF. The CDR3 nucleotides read TGTGCCAGCAGCTTACAGGGAACCTACACTGAAGCTTTCTTT.

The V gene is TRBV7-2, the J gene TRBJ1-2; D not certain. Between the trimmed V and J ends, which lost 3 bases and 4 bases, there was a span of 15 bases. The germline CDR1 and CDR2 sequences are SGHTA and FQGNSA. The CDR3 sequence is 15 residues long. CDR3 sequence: CASSFDFGVPYGYTF. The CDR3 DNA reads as TGTGCCAGCAGCTTCGATTTCGGGGTACCCTATGGCTACACCTTC.

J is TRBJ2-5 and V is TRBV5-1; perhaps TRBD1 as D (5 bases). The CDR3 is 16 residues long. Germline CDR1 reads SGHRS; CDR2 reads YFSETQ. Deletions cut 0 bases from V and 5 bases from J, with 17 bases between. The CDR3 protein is CASSLGPRDGWETQYF. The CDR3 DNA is TGCGCCAGCAGCTTGGGGCCCAGGGATGGGTGGGAGACCCAGTACTTC.

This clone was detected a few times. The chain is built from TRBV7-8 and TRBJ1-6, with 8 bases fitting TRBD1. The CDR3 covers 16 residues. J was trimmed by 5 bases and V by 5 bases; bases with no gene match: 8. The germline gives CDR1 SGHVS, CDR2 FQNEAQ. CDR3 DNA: TGTGCCAGCAGCGGACACAGGGGGGGGGATAATTCACCCCTCCACTTT. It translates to CASSGHRGGDNSPLHF.

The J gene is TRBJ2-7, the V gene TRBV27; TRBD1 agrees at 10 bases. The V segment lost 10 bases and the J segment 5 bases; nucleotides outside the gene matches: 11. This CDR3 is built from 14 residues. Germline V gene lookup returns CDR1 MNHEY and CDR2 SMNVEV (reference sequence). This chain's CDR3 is CATKRGQGFHEQYF. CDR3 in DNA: TGTGCCACCAAAAGGGGACAGGGGTTCCACGAGCAGTACTTC.